The clone carrying this T cell receptor (beta chain) was observed a single time. Seattle's enrolled individuals joined amid active infection and were then monitored longitudinally. These data come from a study of blood T cell repertoires in COVID-19. The CDR3 sequence is 11 residues long. Deletions cut 7 bases from V and 8 bases from J, with 11 bases between. CDR1 and CDR2 from the germline V gene are MNHEY and SVGAGI. As originally analysed: Amplification of reference gene primers was used by the study to estimate nucleated cell counts. The method was immunoSEQ multiplex PCR; TCRdb's version includes in-frame clones alone and lacks a portion of them. The V and J calls and the clone size are those of that table, but D and trimming were determined from the DNA. Of approximately 530,000 clones listed, roughly 89% were seen once; the top ten hold 7.8%.

Material: peripheral blood. This TCR came from a woman aged 50 to 60 with COVID-19, enrolled during active disease. The chain uses TRBV6-5 and TRBJ1-1; no clear D gene. The CDR3 DNA reads TGTGCCAGCATCGAGGGAATAGAAGCTTTCTTT. Encoded protein: CASIEGIEAFF.